Presented here are 13 T cell receptor beta chains from one specimen sequenced in a study of cytomegalovirus exposure and HLA in healthy donors. Both 60 Vbeta primers and 13 Jbeta primers went into the PCR. Using immunoSEQ multiplex PCR, the repertoire was profiled, and TCRdb retains in-frame clones only, with some absent. This repertoire includes approximately 34,000 clones. Sequencing used PBMCs. The receptors derive from a woman aged 40 to 49 in good health and CMV-seropositive.

The CDR3 coding sequence is TGTGCCAGAAGCTTGGGGCCAGGGGGAAAAGCTTTCTTT. The encoded protein is CARSLGPGGKAFF. V gene TRBV5-3 combines with J gene TRBJ1-1; 7 bases fit TRBD1. TRBV5-3 is reported as an ORF; its role is uncertain. This CDR3 is 13 amino acids long. The ends lost 0 bases at V and 9 bases at J; junction bases unmatched: 5.

The rearrangement links TRBV14 to TRBJ2-7, with a possible D match to TRBD2 (5 bases). The CDR3 is made up of 14 amino acids. Germline lookup yields CDR1 SGHDN and CDR2 FVKESK. The ends were cut back, 2 bases at V and 3 bases at J, with 11 bases in the middle. In DNA, the CDR3 is TGTGCCAGCAGCCAACCGGGAAGTTACTACGAGCAGTACTTC. Residues: CASSQPGSYYEQYF.

V and J are TRBV7-2 and TRBJ2-3; 7 bases are shared with TRBD2. V trimming: 5 bases; J trimming: 0 bases; junction bases outside the gene matches: 5. This CDR3 comprises 15 residues. The germline gives CDR1 SGHTA, CDR2 FQGNSA. The CDR3 region has the DNA TGTGCCAGCAGCCCGCTAGCGGCTAGCACAGATACGCAGTATTTT. It specifies CASSPLAASTDTQYF. The full variable domain, its missing parts supplied by reference TRBV7-2 and TRBJ2-3, is GAGVSQSPSNKVTEKGKDVELRCDPISGHTALYWYRQSLGQGLEFLIYFQGNSAPDKSGLPSDRFSAERTGGSVSTLTIQRTQQEDSAVYLCASSPLAASTDTQYFGPGTRLTVL.

The chain carries TRBV30 and TRBJ1-2; TRBD1 matches at 7 bases. This CDR3 has 14 amino acids. With V trimmed by 2 bases and J by 4 bases, 7 bases remained unmatched. Germline CDR1 reads GTSNPN; CDR2 reads SVGIG (reference sequence). The CDR3 DNA reads TGTGCCTGGAGTACCCGGACAGGACGCTATGGCTACACCTTC. It encodes CAWSTRTGRYGYTF.

This sequence joins TRBV27 and TRBJ1-2, with D possibly TRBD1 on 6 matching bases. CDR3 length equals 18 residues. Trimming shortened V by 2 bases and J by 1 base, and 20 bases separated the two germline ends. CDR1 is MNHEY and CDR2 is SMNVEV in the germline V gene (reference sequence). The CDR3 is CASSLMSGRTEGNYGYTF. CDR3 coding DNA: TGTGCCAGCAGTTTAATGAGTGGGCGGACAGAAGGTAACTATGGCTACACCTTC.

On this clone: This is likely a read error, given that the CDR3 carries no conserved phenylalanine or tryptophan at its end. The DNA is left out, because the CDR3 cannot be placed on it with certainty; the CDR3 is given as TCRdb lists it. The chain recombines TRBV6-1 with TRBJ2-3; the table gives TRBD1 as D, unverified against the DNA. Per the germline V gene, CDR1 is MNHNS and CDR2 is SASEGT. The CDR3 region is 15 residues in length, termini included. The CDR3 reads CASSEARSAGQGIAR.

The chain employs TRBV28 and TRBJ1-1; maybe TRBD1 (5 bases). Trimming stripped 4 bases from V and 5 bases from J, with 14 bases between. The CDR3 has 14 residues. In germline, CDR1 is MDHEN, CDR2 SYDVKM. CDR3 sequence: CASSSHVGGTEAFF. The CDR3 DNA sequence: TGTGCCAGCAGTTCCCACGTGGGGGGAACTGAAGCTTTCTTT.

V is TRBV29-1 and J is TRBJ1-1, with 8 bases lining up with TRBD1. CDR1 and CDR2 from the germline V gene are SQVTM and ANQGSEA. This CDR3 is built from 13 residues. The junction had 3 bases not matched to a gene; V was cut back by 0 bases and J by 6 bases. In DNA, the CDR3 is TGCAGCGTTGAAGATCCCAGGGGGCCTGAAGCTTTCTTT. It specifies CSVEDPRGPEAFF.

The rearrangement uses TRBV30 and TRBJ1-4; a weak D match, TRBD1 (6 bases). The V end lost 2 bases, the J end lost 2 bases, and 12 bases lay between the germline ends. Germline values: CDR1 GTSNPN, CDR2 SVGIG (reference sequence). The CDR3 has 15 amino acids. The CDR3 nucleotides read TGTGCCTGGAGTCCCCGAGGGGGTACTAATGAAAAACTGTTTTTT. Encoded protein: CAWSPRGGTNEKLFF.

This chain connects TRBV5-5 to TRBJ1-4; 11 bases are a match to TRBD1. This CDR3 region has 16 residues. Trimming at V came to 0 bases and at J to 6 bases, leaving 4 bases not matched to a gene. The V gene's germline CDR1 is SGHKS and CDR2 YYEKEE (reference sequence). CDR3 sequence: CASSLVPGQGDEKLFF. The DNA of the CDR3 is TGTGCCAGCAGCTTGGTACCGGGACAGGGGGATGAAAAACTGTTTTTT. Supplemented by reference TRBV5-5 and TRBJ1-4, the full variable domain reads DAGVTQSPTHLIKTRGQQVTLRCSPISGHKSVSWYQQVLGQGPQFIFQYYEKEERGRGNFPDRFSARQFPNYSSELNVNALLLGDSALYLCASSLVPGQGDEKLFFGSGTQLSVL.

V and J are TRBV19 and TRBJ1-2; 11 nucleotides match TRBD1. CDR3 length: 14 amino acids. With 6 bases clipped from V and 3 bases from J, the junction kept 3 bases outside the gene matches. Germline V gene data show CDR1 as LNHDA and CDR2 as SQIVND (reference sequence). The CDR3 reads CASRRTGGDYGYTF. CDR3 bases: TGTGCCAGTAGAAGGACAGGGGGCGACTATGGCTACACCTTC.

CDR3 sequence (DNA): TGTGCCAGTAGCCGTGGCGGCACGTCCTACGAGCAGTACTTC. It encodes CASSRGGTSYEQYF. J is TRBJ2-7 and V is TRBV19; no clear D gene. V dropped 6 bases and J dropped 1 base, with 13 bases sitting between them. Germline CDR1 is LNHDA and CDR2 is SQIVND (reference sequence). The CDR3 has 14 amino acids.

The gene calls are TRBV28 and TRBJ2-7; a weak D match, TRBD1 (5 bases). CDR1 is MDHEN, CDR2 SYDVKM, per germline. The length of the CDR3 is 14 residues. Trimming cost V 7 bases and J 0 bases, with 13 bases left between them. The CDR3 nucleotides read TGTGCCAGCACCCGTGACAGTAACTCCTACGAGCAGTACTTC. Protein: CASTRDSNSYEQYF.